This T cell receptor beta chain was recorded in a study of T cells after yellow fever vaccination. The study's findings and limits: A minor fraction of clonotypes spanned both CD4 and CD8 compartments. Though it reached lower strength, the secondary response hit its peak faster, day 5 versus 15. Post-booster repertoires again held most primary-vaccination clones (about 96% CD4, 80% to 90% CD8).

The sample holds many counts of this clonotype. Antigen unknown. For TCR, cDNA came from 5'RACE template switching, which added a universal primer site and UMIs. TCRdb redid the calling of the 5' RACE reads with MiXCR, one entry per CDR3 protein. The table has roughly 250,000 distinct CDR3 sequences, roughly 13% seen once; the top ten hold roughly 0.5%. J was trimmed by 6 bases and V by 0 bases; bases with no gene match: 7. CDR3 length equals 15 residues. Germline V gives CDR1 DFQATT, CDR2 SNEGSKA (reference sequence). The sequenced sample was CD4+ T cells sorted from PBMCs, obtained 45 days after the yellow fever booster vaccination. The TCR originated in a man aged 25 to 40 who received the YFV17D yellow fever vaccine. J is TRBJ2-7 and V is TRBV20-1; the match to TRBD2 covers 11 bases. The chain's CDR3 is CSARDPSGRSSEQYF. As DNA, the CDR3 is TGCAGTGCTAGAGACCCTAGCGGGAGGTCTAGCGAGCAGTACTTC.